The 8 T cell receptor beta chains listed next were all sequenced from one sample in a study of cytomegalovirus exposure and HLA in healthy donors. Generated by immunoSEQ multiplex PCR, the TCRdb table keeps only in-frame clones and is missing some. Among approximately 90,000 clones listed, approximately 94% were seen once. Sequencing was carried out using PBMCs. Receptors were obtained from a woman aged 25 to 39 in good health and CMV-seropositive.

V usage is TRBV4-1 and J usage is TRBJ2-7, with D possibly matching TRBD1 (6 bases). Trimming pared 0 bases from V and 0 bases from J, leaving 12 bases between. This CDR3 region has 16 residues. Germline CDR1 and CDR2: MGHRA and YSYEKL. The CDR3 here is CASSQDNQGSSYEQYF. CDR3 nucleotides: TGCGCCAGCAGCCAAGATAATCAGGGGAGCTCCTACGAGCAGTACTTC.

The V call is TRBV18, the J call TRBJ1-1; no clear D gene. The CDR3 totals 13 residues. V was trimmed by 5 bases and J by 6 bases, leaving 13 bases between them. CDR1 and CDR2 from the germline V gene are KGHSH and LQKENI. Here the CDR3 DNA reads TGTGCCAGCTCAGAGGGCAATTTGTCTGAAGCTTTCTTT. Translation gives CASSEGNLSEAFF.

This clone was detected once. J is TRBJ2-1 and V is TRBV7-2; 10 bases are shared with TRBD2. CDR3 length: 17 residues. CDR1 is SGHTA, CDR2 FQGNSA, per germline. Losses at the gene ends were 1 base for V and 9 bases for J; bases not matched to a gene: 12. CDR3 protein: CASSLGALAGGPGEQFF. As DNA, the CDR3 is TGTGCCAGCAGCTTAGGGGCCTTAGCGGGAGGACCCGGTGAGCAGTTCTTC.

The chain has TRBV5-6 and TRBJ1-2; 12 nucleotides match TRBD1. CDR1 and CDR2 from the germline V gene are SGHDT and YYEEEE. The CDR3 runs to 16 residues. The junction had 8 bases not matched to a gene; V was cut back by 4 bases and J by 4 bases. The chain's CDR3 is CASSPRDRGRLYGYTF. The CDR3 DNA reads as TGTGCCAGCAGCCCACGGGACAGGGGGCGACTCTATGGCTACACCTTC.

CDR3 in amino acids: CASSPQGRDTEAFF. CDR3 nucleotide sequence: TGTGCCAGCAGTCCACAGGGACGGGACACTGAAGCTTTCTTT. The chain joins TRBV28 to TRBJ1-1; perhaps TRBD1 as D (6 bases). The germline gives CDR1 MDHEN, CDR2 SYDVKM. This CDR3 region has 14 residues. Trimming cost V 5 bases and J 3 bases, with 13 bases left between them.

The gene calls are TRBV30 and TRBJ2-7; D uncertain. The V gene's germline CDR1 is GTSNPN and CDR2 SVGIG (reference sequence). V lost 0 bases and J 1 base, leaving 7 bases between the germline ends. The CDR3 loop spans 13 amino acids. The DNA for the CDR3 is TGTGCCTGGAGTGTACTAAGTTCCTACGAGCAGTACTTC. Translating it yields CAWSVLSSYEQYF.

The V gene is TRBV5-4, the J gene TRBJ1-2; TRBD1 aligns across 9 bases. This CDR3 is 15 amino acids long. The V gene's germline CDR1 is SGHNT and CDR2 YYREEE (reference sequence). Germline trimming cut 4 bases from V and 4 bases from J; bases unmatched to any gene: 8. CDR3 sequence (DNA): TGTGCCAGCAGCAGGCCGGGACAGGGTGTCTATGGCTACACCTTC. This translates into CASSRPGQGVYGYTF.

The rearrangement uses TRBV29-1 and TRBJ2-1; 11 nucleotides line up with TRBD1. Losses at the gene ends were 4 bases for V and 8 bases for J; bases not matched to a gene: 10. Germline-derived CDR1 and CDR2 are SQVTM and ANQGSEA. The CDR3 consists of 15 residues. CDR3 in DNA: TGCAGCGTTGGTATGGGACAGGGGGGCATAGATGAGCAGTTCTTC. This sequence encodes CSVGMGQGGIDEQFF.